This TCR beta chain was identified during a study of cytotoxic CD8 clonotypes in ibrutinib-treated CLL. Study outcomes and limitations: In comparison with age-matched healthy donors, baseline clonality was higher and tracked circulating CD8+ T-cell counts. Sustained-remission and progressing patients had different sampling times.

The repertoire was sequenced with immunoSEQ multiplex PCR; TCRdb's copy has only in-frame clones and lacks some. The profile covers roughly 300,000 clones, with 70% to 80% appearing a single time and 5.6% taken by the ten largest. In the case of this clone: Its antigen is currently unknown.

This sequence originates from a human donor with chronic lymphocytic leukemia. Sequenced material: PBMCs, taken at disease progression, from a patient treated with ibrutinib.

The CDR3: CASSPTVYYEQFF. Written as DNA, the CDR3 is TGTGCCAGCAGCCCTACGGTTTATTATGAGCAGTTCTTC. V usage is TRBV11-2 and J usage is TRBJ2-1; no clear D gene. Between the trimmed V and J ends, which lost 5 bases and 8 bases, there was a span of 13 bases. CDR3 length: 13 residues. Germline lookup yields CDR1 SGHAT and CDR2 FQNNGV.